These T cell receptor beta chains were read from a single sample in a study of cytomegalovirus exposure and HLA in healthy donors. Sequencing used immunoSEQ multiplex PCR; TCRdb keeps in-frame clones, though not all of them. The profile covers hundreds of thousands of clones, with around 87% appearing a single time and more than 1.5% taken by the ten largest. The source material was PBMCs. The receptors here all came from a woman aged 18 to 35 in good health and CMV-seropositive. Each CDR3 is given with its conserved first and last residue. The D gene is left open where the match is weak. Clone size is shown for a subset of rows, as once, few, many or a class of expanded clone.

abundance,d_gene,j_gene,v_gene,CDR3nt,CDR3aa
-,TRBD1,TRBJ2-7,TRBV11-2,TGTGCCAGCAGCTTGGGACAGGGGGCGGGGGAGCAGTACTTC,CASSLGQGAGEQYF
-,-,TRBJ2-7,TRBV28,TGTGCCAGCCAGGGGTATGGGCAGGGTGACGAGCAGTACTTC,CASQGYGQGDEQYF
-,-,TRBJ1-2,TRBV21-1,TGTGCCAGCAGCAAAGAATCAGGGGGCTGGTATGGCTACACCTTC,CASSKESGGWYGYTF
-,TRBD1,TRBJ2-7,TRBV25-1,TGTGCCAGCAGTGAATATGGGACAGGGGGACTCCTGGGGGAGCAGTACTTC,CASSEYGTGGLLGEQYF
-,-,TRBJ2-5,TRBV29-1,TGCAGCGTTGAGGGGCAGGGCTCGGAGACCCAGTACTTC,CSVEGQGSETQYF
-,TRBD2,TRBJ2-7,TRBV6-5,TGTGCCAGCTCCGTAGCGGGAACCTACGAGCAGTACTTC,CASSVAGTYEQYF
-,TRBD2,TRBJ2-1,TRBV9,TGTGCCAGCAGCTTCAGGGAGGGTGAGCAGTTCTTC,CASSFREGEQFF
-,TRBD1,TRBJ1-4,TRBV28,TGTGCCAGCAGTTTTTCGCGGGACAGGGGTGATGAAAAACTGTTTTTT,CASSFSRDRGDEKLFF
once,TRBD2,TRBJ2-1,TRBV28,TGTGCCAGCAGTTTCGGTAGCGGGAGGGCCACATACAATGAGCAGTTCTTC,CASSFGSGRATYNEQFF
-,TRBD1,TRBJ1-1,TRBV9,TGTGCCAGCAGCGTTGTTGTTGGGACAGCTCAAATGAACACTGAAGCTTTCTTT,CASSVVVGTAQMNTEAFF
once,-,TRBJ1-5,TRBV28,TGTGCCAGCAGTTTGGGTGGCAGGGCTGATCAGCCCCAGCATTTT,CASSLGGRADQPQHF
-,TRBD1,TRBJ1-1,TRBV28,TGTGCCAGCAACCATCAGGGGGATAATGAAGCTTTCTTT,CASNHQGDNEAFF
-,-,TRBJ1-3,TRBV2,TGTGCCAGCACGGGACAAGGTGGAAACACCATATATTTT,CASTGQGGNTIYF
-,TRBD1,TRBJ2-2,TRBV28,TGTGCCAGCAGTCCAGGGACAGCGGTAGCAGGATCCACCGGGGAGCTGTTTTTT,CASSPGTAVAGSTGELFF
-,TRBD2,TRBJ2-7,TRBV28,TGTGCCAGCAGTTTACCCATAGCGGGAGCGGGTTACGAGCAGTACTTC,CASSLPIAGAGYEQYF
once,TRBD2,TRBJ2-1,TRBV10-3,TGTGCCATCAGTGTGGGAGCGGGAGGGGGGGGCAATGAGCAGTTCTTC,CAISVGAGGGGNEQFF
-,-,TRBJ1-5,TRBV6-5,TGTGCCAGCAGTTACTCGTGGTCAGTTAGCAATCAGCCCCAGCATTTT,CASSYSWSVSNQPQHF
-,TRBD1,TRBJ2-7,TRBV4-2,TGTGCCAGCAGCCAAATTATAGCACAGGGGACCCTCTCCTACGAGCAGTACTTC,CASSQIIAQGTLSYEQYF
-,-,TRBJ2-3,TRBV2,TGTGCCAGCAGACACCCAAGCACAGATACGCAGTATTTT,CASRHPSTDTQYF
-,TRBD1,TRBJ2-3,TRBV29-1,TGCAGCGTTGATCGACAGGGGAGCACAGATACGCAGTATTTT,CSVDRQGSTDTQYF
-,-,TRBJ1-5,TRBV28,TGTGCCAGCAGTTTATACAGGGAGGGCCAGCCCCAGCATTTT,CASSLYREGQPQHF
-,TRBD1,TRBJ1-2,TRBV27,TGTGCCAGCAGTTTATGCACCCCCCCGGACAGGGGTGTTTGTGGCTACACCTTC,CASSLCTPPDRGVCGYTF
-,-,TRBJ2-1,TRBV5-1,TGCGCCAGCAGCTTGGACTCGCCTGAGCAGTTCTTC,CASSLDSPEQFF
-,-,TRBJ1-2,TRBV14,TGTGCCAGCAGCCAGAGGATTGGGTCCGGCTACACCTTC,CASSQRIGSGYTF
-,TRBD1,TRBJ2-1,TRBV7-9,TGTGCCAGCAGTTTACCCGGGACAGGGAACCATGAGCAGTTCTTC,CASSLPGTGNHEQFF
many,-,TRBJ2-3,TRBV11-3,TGTGCCAGCAGCTTAGATCGAGATACGCAGTATTTT,CASSLDRDTQYF
-,TRBD2,TRBJ2-5,TRBV30,TGTGCCTGGAGTGTACCAACTAGCGGGAGGGTAGGGAAAGAGACCCAGTACTTC,CAWSVPTSGRVGKETQYF
-,-,TRBJ2-5,TRBV30,TGTGCCTGGAGCACTTGGGGCTTAGAGACCCAGTACTTC,CAWSTWGLETQYF
-,-,TRBJ2-3,TRBV18,TGTGCCAGCTCACCACCGGGGGGAGTTGGTGCGGGGACAGATACGCAGTATTTT,CASSPPGGVGAGTDTQYF
-,TRBD1,TRBJ2-7,TRBV28,TGTGCCAGCAGTTTCCAAGGGGCAGGGGGCCTCTACGAGCAGTACTTC,CASSFQGAGGLYEQYF
-,TRBD1,TRBJ1-5,TRBV27,TGTGCCAGCAGAGTTACAGGGGGCAGCAGCAATCAGCCCCAGCATTTT,CASRVTGGSSNQPQHF
-,-,TRBJ2-2,TRBV5-1,TGCGCCAGCAGGTTCGTCGGGGAGCTGTTTTTT,CASRFVGELFF
-,-,TRBJ1-3,TRBV4-1,TGCGCCAGCAGCCAAGAGTCAGATGGAAACACCATATATTTT,CASSQESDGNTIYF
-,TRBD1,TRBJ2-7,TRBV9,TGTGCCAGCAGCCTTGGGACAGGTTTATCCTACGAGCAGTACTTC,CASSLGTGLSYEQYF
-,TRBD1,TRBJ2-5,TRBV2,TGTGCCAGCAGATCCGGGACAGACCAAGAGACCCAGTACTTC,CASRSGTDQETQYF
-,TRBD1,TRBJ1-2,TRBV28,TGTGCCAGCAGTTTAACCGGGACAGGCACATATGGCTACACCTTC,CASSLTGTGTYGYTF
-,TRBD2,TRBJ2-3,TRBV9,TGTGCCAGCAGTGGGAGGGGCACAGATACGCAGTATTTT,CASSGRGTDTQYF
-,TRBD1,TRBJ2-7,TRBV9,TGTGCCAGCAGCGTAGGCAGGGGGCCCGGGGCCTACGAGCAGTACTTC,CASSVGRGPGAYEQYF
-,-,TRBJ1-5,TRBV4-1,TGCGCCAGCAGCCAAGTGCTAGGGGCGGGCAATCAGCCCCAGCATTTT,CASSQVLGAGNQPQHF
-,TRBD1,TRBJ1-2,TRBV13,TGTGCCAGCAGCCCAGGATTGGGACAGGCAGGAGGCTACACCTTC,CASSPGLGQAGGYTF
once,TRBD1,TRBJ1-4,TRBV5-1,TGCGCCAGCAGCCCGGGGACAGGGAATGAAAAACTGTTTTTT,CASSPGTGNEKLFF